Sequencing of this T cell receptor (beta chain) was carried out in a study of T cells in Graves' hyperthyroidism and ophthalmopathy. Whole-study results and caveats: Most expanded thyroid clonotypes above 0.001 also appeared in blood.

There were TCR beta CDR3 regions amplified from RNA transcripts. Primed by the HTBI set, a first-round RT-PCR was run on the TCR CDR3. MiXCR was run by TCRdb on the multiplex PCR reads, yielding one entry per CDR3 protein. The repertoire has around 400,000 distinct CDR3 sequences, approximately 15% of them found once; the top ten carry 25% to 30%. The hyperthyroidism patients had all been newly diagnosed, and their disease duration was under 2 months. Their ages ranged from 18 to 65 years. Before ophthalmopathy appeared, progressors gave blood at initial hyperthyroidism diagnosis. PBMCs were collected from an approximately 10 ml volume of fresh peripheral blood. This clonotype was seen at least ten times. Its target is unknown. CDR1 and CDR2 (germline): DFQATT, SNEGSKA (reference sequence). Trimming cost V 5 bases and J 8 bases, with 16 bases left between them. This CDR3 is built from 14 residues.

The specimen was blood. The chain recombines TRBV20-1 with TRBJ1-6; D gene uncertain. The origin of this receptor is a woman younger than 30 with Graves' hyperthyroidism that later progressed to Graves' ophthalmopathy. The CDR3 here is CSAQIGLVHSPLHF. The CDR3 DNA reads as TGCAGTGCTCAAATTGGACTCGTACATTCACCCCTCCACTTT.